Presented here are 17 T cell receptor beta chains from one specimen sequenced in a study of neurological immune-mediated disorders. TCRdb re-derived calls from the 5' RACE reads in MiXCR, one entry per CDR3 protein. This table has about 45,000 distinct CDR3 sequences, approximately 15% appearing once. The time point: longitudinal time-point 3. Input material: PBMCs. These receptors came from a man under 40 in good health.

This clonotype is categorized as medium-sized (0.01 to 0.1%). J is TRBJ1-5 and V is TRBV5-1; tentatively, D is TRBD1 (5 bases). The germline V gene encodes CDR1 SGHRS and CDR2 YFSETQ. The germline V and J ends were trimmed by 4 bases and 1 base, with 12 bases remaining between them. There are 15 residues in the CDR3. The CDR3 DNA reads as TGCGCCAGCAGCGTGGGGCCCCCAAGCAATCAGCCCCAGCATTTT. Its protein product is CASSVGPPSNQPQHF.

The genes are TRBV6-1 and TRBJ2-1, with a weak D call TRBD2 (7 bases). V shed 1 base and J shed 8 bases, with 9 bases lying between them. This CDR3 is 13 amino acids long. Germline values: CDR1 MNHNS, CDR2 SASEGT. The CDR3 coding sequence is TGTGCCAGCAGTGAAGGGGGGGGCTATGAGCAGTTCTTC. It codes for CASSEGGGYEQFF.

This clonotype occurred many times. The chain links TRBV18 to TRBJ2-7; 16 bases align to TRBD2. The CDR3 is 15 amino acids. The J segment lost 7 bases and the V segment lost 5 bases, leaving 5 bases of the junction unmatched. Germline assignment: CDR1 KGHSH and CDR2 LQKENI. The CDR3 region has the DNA TGTGCCAGCTCAACGGGACTAGCGGGAGGGGGAGAGCAGTACTTC. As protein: CASSTGLAGGGEQYF. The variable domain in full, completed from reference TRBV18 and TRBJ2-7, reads NAGVMQNPRHLVRRRGQEARLRCSPMKGHSHVYWYRQLPEEGLKFMVYLQKENIIDESGMPKERFSAEFPKEGPSILRIQQVVRGDSAAYFCASSTGLAGGGEQYFGPGTRLTVT.

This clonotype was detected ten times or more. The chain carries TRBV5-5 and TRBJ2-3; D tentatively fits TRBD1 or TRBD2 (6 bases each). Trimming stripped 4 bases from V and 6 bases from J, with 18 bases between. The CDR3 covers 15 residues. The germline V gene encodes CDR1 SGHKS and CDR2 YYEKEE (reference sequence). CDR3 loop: CASSRQLGGRDTQYF. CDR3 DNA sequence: TGTGCCAGCAGCCGACAGTTAGGGGGGCGGGATACGCAGTATTTT.

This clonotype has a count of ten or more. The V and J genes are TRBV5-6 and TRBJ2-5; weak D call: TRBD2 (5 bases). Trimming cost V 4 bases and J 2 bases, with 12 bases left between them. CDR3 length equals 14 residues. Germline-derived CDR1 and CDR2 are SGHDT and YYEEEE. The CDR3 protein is CASSRGLGQETQYF. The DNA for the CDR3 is TGTGCCAGCAGCCGCGGACTGGGACAAGAGACCCAGTACTTC. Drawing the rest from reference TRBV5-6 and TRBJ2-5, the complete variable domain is DAGVTQSPTHLIKTRGQQVTLRCSPKSGHDTVSWYQQALGQGPQFIFQYYEEEERQRGNFPDRFSGHQFPNYSSELNVNALLLGDSALYLCASSRGLGQETQYFGPGTRLLVL.

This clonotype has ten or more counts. This chain's CDR3 is CSADLGGVYNEQFF. DNA of the CDR3: TGCAGTGCAGATCTTGGCGGGGTATACAATGAGCAGTTCTTC. V is TRBV20-1 and J is TRBJ2-1; a possible D gene is TRBD2 (6 bases). This CDR3 comprises 14 residues. V lost 6 bases and J lost 4, with 16 bases in between. Per the germline V gene, CDR1 is DFQATT and CDR2 is SNEGSKA (reference sequence).

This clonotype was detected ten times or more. CDR3 region: CASSQDYFEGAHKNIQYF. As DNA, the CDR3 is TGCGCCAGCAGCCAAGATTACTTTGAGGGGGCGCACAAAAACATTCAGTACTTC. This chain connects TRBV4-1 to TRBJ2-4; TRBD1 matches at 7 bases. This CDR3 spans 18 amino acids. V dropped 0 bases and J dropped 3; count of bases not matched to a gene: 11. Germline CDR1 is MGHRA and CDR2 is YSYEKL.

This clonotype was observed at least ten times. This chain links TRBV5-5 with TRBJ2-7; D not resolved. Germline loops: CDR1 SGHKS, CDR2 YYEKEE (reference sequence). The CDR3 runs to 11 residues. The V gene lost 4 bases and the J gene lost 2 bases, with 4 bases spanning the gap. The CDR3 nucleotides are TGTGCCAGCAGCCAAGCCTACGAGCAGTACTTC. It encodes CASSQAYEQYF.

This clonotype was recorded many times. CDR3 bases: TGCAGCGTGCGTCTTAGCGGGAGAACCTACGAGCAGTACTTC. Translation gives CSVRLSGRTYEQYF. The chain has TRBV29-1 and TRBJ2-7, with TRBD2 matching 9 bases. The germline V gene has CDR1 SQVTM and CDR2 ANQGSEA. This CDR3 is built from 14 residues. V was pared by 6 bases and J by 2 bases, with 8 bases of the junction left unmatched.

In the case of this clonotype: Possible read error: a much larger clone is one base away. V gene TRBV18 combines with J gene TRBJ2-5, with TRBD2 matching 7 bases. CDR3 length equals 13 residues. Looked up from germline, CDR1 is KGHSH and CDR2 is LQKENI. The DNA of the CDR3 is TGTGCCAGCTCCAGAGGGAGGGGAGAGACCAAGTACTTC. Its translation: CASSRGRGETKYF.

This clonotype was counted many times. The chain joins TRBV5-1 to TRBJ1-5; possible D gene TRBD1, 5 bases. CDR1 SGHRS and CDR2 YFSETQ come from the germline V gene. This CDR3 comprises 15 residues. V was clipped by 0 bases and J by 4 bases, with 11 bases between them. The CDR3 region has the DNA TGCGCCAGCAGCTTGGGGGCAGGGTCTAATCAGCCCCAGCATTTT. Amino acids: CASSLGAGSNQPQHF.

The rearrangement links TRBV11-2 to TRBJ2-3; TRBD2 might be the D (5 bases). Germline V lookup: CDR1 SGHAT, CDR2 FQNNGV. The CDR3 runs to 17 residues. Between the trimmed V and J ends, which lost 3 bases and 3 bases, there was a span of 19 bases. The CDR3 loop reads CASSFSGIQLRTDTQYF. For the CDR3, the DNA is TGTGCCAGCAGCTTCTCCGGGATCCAACTAAGAACAGATACGCAGTATTTT.

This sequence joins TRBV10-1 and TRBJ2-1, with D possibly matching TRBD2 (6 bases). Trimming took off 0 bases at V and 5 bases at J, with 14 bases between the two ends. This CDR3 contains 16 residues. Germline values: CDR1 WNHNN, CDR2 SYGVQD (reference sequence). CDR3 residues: CASSESLARDNNEQFF. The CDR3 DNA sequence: TGCGCCAGCAGTGAGTCCCTAGCGCGGGATAACAATGAGCAGTTCTTC.

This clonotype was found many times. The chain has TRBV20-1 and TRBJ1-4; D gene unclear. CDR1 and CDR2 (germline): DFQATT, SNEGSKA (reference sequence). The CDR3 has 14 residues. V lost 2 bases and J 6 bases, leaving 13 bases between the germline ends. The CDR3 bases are TGCAGTGCTAGAAATCGGCAGGATCATGAAAAACTGTTTTTT. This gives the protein CSARNRQDHEKLFF.

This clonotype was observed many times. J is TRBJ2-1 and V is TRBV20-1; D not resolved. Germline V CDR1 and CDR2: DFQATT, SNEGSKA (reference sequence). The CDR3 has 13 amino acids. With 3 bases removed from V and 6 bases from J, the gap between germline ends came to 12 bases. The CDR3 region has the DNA TGCAGTGCTAGGATGAGTCTACGCAATGAGCAGTTCTTC. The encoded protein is CSARMSLRNEQFF.

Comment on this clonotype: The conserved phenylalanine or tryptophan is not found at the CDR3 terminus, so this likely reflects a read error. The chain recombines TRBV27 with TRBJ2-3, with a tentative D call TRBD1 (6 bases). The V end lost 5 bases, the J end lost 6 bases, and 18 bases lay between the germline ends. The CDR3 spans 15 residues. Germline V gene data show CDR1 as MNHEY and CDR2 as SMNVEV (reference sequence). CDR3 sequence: CASSIAGTWGDTQYS. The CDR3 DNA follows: TGTGCCAGCAGTATCGCCGGGACATGGGGGGATACGCAGTATTCT.

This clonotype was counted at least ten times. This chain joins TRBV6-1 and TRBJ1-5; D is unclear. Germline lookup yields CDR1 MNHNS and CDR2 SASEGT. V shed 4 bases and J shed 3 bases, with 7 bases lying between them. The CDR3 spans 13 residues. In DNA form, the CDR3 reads TGTGCCAGCAGTGGGTCTGCCAATCAGCCCCAGCATTTT. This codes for CASSGSANQPQHF.